This entry lists 14 T cell receptor beta chains sequenced from one sample in a study of OX40 agonist ivuxolimab in advanced cancers. Profiled with immunoSEQ multiplex PCR; TCRdb holds only in-frame clones, not every one. Counted here are about 77,000 clones, around 90% occurring once; the ten biggest clones make up approximately 4.8%. Source: CD4+ or CD8+ T cells sorted from blood, taken in a trial of the OX40 agonist ivuxolimab. These receptors all stem from an adult with an advanced solid tumor such as melanoma, head and neck, liver or kidney cancer.

V gene TRBV6-5 combines with J gene TRBJ1-1; the D gene is possibly TRBD1 (6 bases). Trimming cost V 2 bases and J 8 bases, with 6 bases left between them. Germline CDR1 reads MNHEY; CDR2 reads SVGAGI. The CDR3 length is 11 residues. DNA for the CDR3: TGTGCCAGCAGTTACGACAGGGAAGCTTTCTTT. This sequence encodes CASSYDREAFF.

J is TRBJ1-3 and V is TRBV7-3; D gene ambiguous. The germline gives CDR1 SGHTA, CDR2 FQGTGA. This CDR3 contains 17 residues. Trimming removed 5 bases from V and 4 bases from J, with 21 bases in between. CDR3 nucleotide sequence: TGTGCCAGCAGCCCAGGTCCGGGATCCCCCTCCGGAAACACCATATATTTT. This encodes CASSPGPGSPSGNTIYF.

This sequence joins TRBV27 and TRBJ2-1, with a possible D match to TRBD1 (5 bases). The germline V and J ends were trimmed by 2 bases and 2 bases, with 13 bases remaining between them. Germline CDR1 MNHEY, CDR2 SMNVEV (reference sequence). The CDR3 contains 16 residues. CDR3 in amino acids: CASSLGDSRPYNEQFF. The CDR3 nucleotides read TGTGCCAGCAGTTTAGGAGACAGTCGGCCCTACAATGAGCAGTTCTTC.

Details on this clone: At one end, the junction sequence differs from germline, possibly due to a read error. This chain joins TRBV7-9 and TRBJ2-2; 9 bases align to TRBD2. This CDR3 is built from 16 residues. Looked up from germline, CDR1 is SEHNR and CDR2 is FQNEAQ (reference sequence). In DNA, the CDR3 is TGTGCCAGCAGCCTAGCGGGGACTCCTTACGGCGGGGAGCTGTTTTTT. Translated: CASSLAGTPYGGELFF.

The V and J genes are TRBV5-6 and TRBJ2-7; possible D gene TRBD2, 5 bases. The CDR3 spans 14 residues. From germline, CDR1 is SGHDT and CDR2 YYEEEE. The germline V and J ends were trimmed by 3 bases and 3 bases, with 13 bases remaining between them. CDR3 nucleotides: TGTGCCAGCAGCTCAGACTATTCGAGCTACGAGCAGTACTTC. It is translated as CASSSDYSSYEQYF.

The chain couples TRBV28 to TRBJ2-1, with 11 bases fitting TRBD2. From germline, CDR1 is MDHEN and CDR2 SYDVKM. Germline trimming cut 7 bases from V and 9 bases from J; bases unmatched to any gene: 8. The CDR3 length is 14 residues. The CDR3 here is CASTVSGRASEQFF. In DNA, the CDR3 is TGTGCCAGCACCGTTAGCGGGAGGGCCAGTGAGCAGTTCTTC.

The V and J genes are TRBV2 and TRBJ1-1, with D possibly matching TRBD1 (5 bases). Trimming left V 6 bases short and J 1 base short, with 15 bases between. Germline V gene data show CDR1 as SNHLY and CDR2 as FYNNEI. CDR3 length: 15 amino acids. The CDR3 sequence is CASRSRDRENTEAFF. DNA for the CDR3: TGTGCCAGCAGATCCCGGGACCGAGAGAACACTGAAGCTTTCTTT.

The rearrangement links TRBV5-6 to TRBJ2-2, with TRBD2 as a possible D gene (6 bases). CDR3 length: 16 residues. Germline V CDR1 and CDR2: SGHDT, YYEEEE. V dropped 0 bases and J dropped 5 bases, with 14 bases sitting between them. As DNA, the CDR3 is TGTGCCAGCAGCTTGGGCGGGATATCCCTTACCGGGGAGCTGTTTTTT. Protein sequence: CASSLGGISLTGELFF.

The rearrangement joins TRBV29-1 to TRBJ2-1; D unclear. The V gene lost 2 bases and the J gene lost 0 bases, with 8 bases spanning the gap. This CDR3 spans 14 amino acids. Germline CDR1 and CDR2: SQVTM and ANQGSEA. The chain's CDR3 is CSVEWLSSYNEQFF. The CDR3 DNA is TGCAGCGTTGAATGGTTGAGCTCCTACAATGAGCAGTTCTTC.

V is TRBV14 and J is TRBJ2-7; D unclear. V lost 4 bases to trimming and J lost 4 bases, with 11 bases between them. CDR3 length: 13 amino acids. Germline lookup yields CDR1 SGHDN and CDR2 FVKESK. The CDR3 reads CASSRSESYEQYF. The DNA for the CDR3 is TGTGCCAGCAGCCGGAGCGAATCATACGAGCAGTACTTC.

The chain combines TRBV25-1 with TRBJ2-5; weak D call: TRBD1 (6 bases). The germline V and J ends were trimmed by 3 bases and 4 bases, with 15 bases remaining between them. CDR1 is MGHDK and CDR2 is SYGVNS in the germline V gene. The CDR3 covers 15 residues. As DNA, the CDR3 is TGTGCCAGCAGTGACTCCACAGGGATACGAGAGACCCAGTACTTC. Translated, it gives CASSDSTGIRETQYF.

This chain links TRBV5-1 with TRBJ2-3; a weak D match, TRBD1 (8 bases). Germline V lookup: CDR1 SGHRS, CDR2 YFSETQ. This CDR3 has 16 residues. Trimming took off 4 bases at V and 2 bases at J, with 17 bases between the two ends. CDR3 region: CASSIGQGGDTDTQYF. CDR3 in DNA: TGCGCCAGCAGCATTGGACAGGGAGGGGACACAGATACGCAGTATTTT. Full variable domain (outside the CDR3, taken from reference TRBV5-1 and TRBJ2-3): KAGVTQTPRYLIKTRGQQVTLSCSPISGHRSVSWYQQTPGQGLQFLFEYFSETQRNKGNFPGRFSGRQFSNSRSEMNVSTLELGDSALYLCASSIGQGGDTDTQYFGPGTRLTVL.

The count of this clone is one. The V call is TRBV7-2, the J call TRBJ1-1; perhaps TRBD1 as D (6 bases). Trimming took 5 bases from V and 1 from J, leaving 17 bases between them. The CDR3 has 16 amino acids. Germline assignment: CDR1 SGHTA and CDR2 FQGNSA. The CDR3 protein is CASSPRTGTPNTEAFF. The CDR3, as DNA: TGTGCCAGCAGCCCCCGAACCGGGACACCGAACACTGAAGCTTTCTTT.

The rearrangement joins TRBV7-2 to TRBJ1-1; D not resolved. The CDR3 runs 14 residues. Deletions cut 5 bases from V and 2 bases from J, with 12 bases between. CDR1 SGHTA and CDR2 FQGNSA come from the germline V gene. The CDR3 DNA follows: TGTGCCAGCAGCGCACGGGCCCATAACACTGAAGCTTTCTTT. It codes for CASSARAHNTEAFF.